Below, 19 T cell receptor beta chains from the same sample are listed, as sequenced in a study of T-cell memory formation after mild COVID-19. TCRdb passed the 5' RACE reads through MiXCR, listing each CDR3 protein once. This sample has roughly 130,000 distinct CDR3 sequences; less than 6.5% occur once, and the top ten carry 2% to 2.5%. The specimen sequenced was PBMCs or a T cell subset sorted from them (not recorded which). Receptor source: an adult woman who had mild COVID-19 (a few samples of this study predate the infection). Cell type and time point are not known.

This chain links TRBV7-6 with TRBJ2-7, with 8 positions matching TRBD2. The CDR3 spans 13 residues. Germline-derived CDR1 and CDR2 are SGHVS and FNYEAQ. V gave up 6 bases and J gave up 0 bases; unmatched junction bases: 1. CDR3 loop: CASRAGGSYEQYF. The DNA for the CDR3 is TGTGCCAGCAGGGCGGGAGGCTCCTACGAGCAGTACTTC. The full variable domain, with the rest looked up from reference TRBV7-6 and TRBJ2-7, is GAGVSQSPRYKVTKRGQDVALRCDPISGHVSLYWYRQALGQGPEFLTYFNYEAQQDKSGLPNDRFSAERPEGSISTLTIQRTEQRDSAMYRCASRAGGSYEQYFGPGTRLTVT.

In its sample, this clonotype was seen a few times. The chain couples TRBV28 to TRBJ2-7, with a possible D match to TRBD2 (5 bases). Germline CDR1 reads MDHEN; CDR2 reads SYDVKM. This CDR3 is 13 amino acids long. V shed 4 bases and J shed 2 bases, with 9 bases lying between them. The CDR3 bases are TGTGCCAGCAGTTCACCGGGGACCTACGAGCAGTACTTC. Translated, it gives CASSSPGTYEQYF.

This clonotype was observed a handful of times. The rearrangement joins TRBV7-8 to TRBJ1-1; 8 bases line up with TRBD1. V was pared by 5 bases and J by 1 base, with 6 bases of the junction left unmatched. This CDR3 comprises 15 residues. The V gene's germline CDR1 is SGHVS and CDR2 FQNEAQ. CDR3 sequence reads: CASSHRGDGNTEAFF. In DNA form, the CDR3 reads TGTGCCAGCAGCCACAGGGGGGACGGGAACACTGAAGCTTTCTTT.

This clonotype has just a few counts. The chain employs TRBV9 and TRBJ1-2, with D possibly being TRBD1 (6 bases). The CDR3 has 15 residues. Germline CDR1 and CDR2: SGDLS and YYNGEE. Trimming took off 4 bases at V and 0 bases at J, with 13 bases between the two ends. The CDR3 nucleotides are TGTGCCAGCAGCCTTCGGACAGATTCTAACTATGGCTACACCTTC. Amino acid sequence: CASSLRTDSNYGYTF.

This clonotype was recorded a few times. The chain couples TRBV29-1 to TRBJ2-1, with D possibly TRBD1 on 5 matching bases. The length of the CDR3 is 13 residues. V lost 6 bases to trimming and J lost 5 bases, with 14 bases between them. The germline V gene encodes CDR1 SQVTM and CDR2 ANQGSEA. The CDR3 DNA reads as TGCAGCGTCACGCAGGGTTCCCACAATGAGCAGTTCTTC. Its translation: CSVTQGSHNEQFF.

The chain employs TRBV6-2 or TRBV6-3 and TRBJ1-5, with TRBD1 as a possible D gene (5 bases). This CDR3 region has 15 residues. CDR1 is MNHEY, CDR2 SVGEGT, per germline. Trimming left V 6 bases short and J 4 bases short, with 16 bases between. The CDR3, as DNA: TGTGCCAGCAGACTACGGGGACGGTTAAATCAGCCCCAGCATTTT. Translation: CASRLRGRLNQPQHF.

Many counts were recorded for this clonotype. This rearrangement joins TRBV7-3 to TRBJ2-5, with TRBD2 identical over 7 bases. Per germline, CDR1 SGHTA and CDR2 FQGTGA. This CDR3 contains 16 residues. V trimming: 0 bases; J trimming: 5 bases; junction bases outside the gene matches: 9. The CDR3 DNA reads as TGTGCCAGCAGCTTAACGGGGACTACCAGCGGGGAGACCCAGTACTTC. Its protein is CASSLTGTTSGETQYF.

A few counts support this clonotype. The chain couples TRBV5-1 to TRBJ2-3; weak D call: TRBD2 (6 bases). CDR1 SGHRS and CDR2 YFSETQ come from the germline V gene. This CDR3 comprises 15 residues. The V gene lost 0 bases and the J gene lost 3 bases, with 11 bases spanning the gap. Written as DNA, the CDR3 is TGCGCCAGCAGCTTGGTGGGGGGTCCGACAGATACGCAGTATTTT. Encoded protein: CASSLVGGPTDTQYF.

The sample holds many counts of this clonotype. The chain recombines TRBV5-1 with TRBJ1-1, with D hard to call. V was pared by 6 bases and J by 1 base, with 10 bases between. The CDR3 contains 13 residues. The V gene's germline CDR1 is SGHRS and CDR2 YFSETQ. CDR3: CASTLERNTEAFF. In DNA form, the CDR3 reads TGCGCCAGCACCCTAGAGAGGAACACTGAAGCTTTCTTT.

There are a few counts of this clonotype. The V and J genes are TRBV5-1 and TRBJ2-1, with 15 bases matching TRBD2. CDR1 is SGHRS, CDR2 YFSETQ, per germline. The V segment lost 0 bases and the J segment 7 bases; nucleotides outside the gene matches: 8. This CDR3 spans 18 amino acids. The CDR3 DNA follows: TGCGCCAGCAGCTTGGCGTACCGGACTAGCGGGGGGGAGAATGAGCAGTTCTTC. This sequence encodes CASSLAYRTSGGENEQFF.

J is TRBJ2-7 and V is TRBV9; D gene unclear. The V end was cut by 0 bases, the J end by 3 bases, with 10 bases between. This CDR3 comprises 14 residues. Germline V lookup: CDR1 SGDLS, CDR2 YYNGEE. The CDR3 is CASSVEVGHYEQYF. CDR3 sequence (DNA): TGTGCCAGCAGCGTAGAGGTCGGGCACTACGAGCAGTACTTC. The full variable domain, its missing parts supplied by reference TRBV9 and TRBJ2-7, is DSGVTQTPKHLITATGQRVTLRCSPRSGDLSVYWYQQSLDQGLQFLIQYYNGEERAKGNILERFSAQQFPDLHSELNLSSLELGDSALYFCASSVEVGHYEQYFGPGTRLTVT.

This clonotype was detected a few times. The CDR3 bases are TGTGCCAGCAGTTTTAAAGCGGGAGGGAAGGATACGCAGTATTTT. Its protein is CASSFKAGGKDTQYF. The V gene is TRBV27, the J gene TRBJ2-3; 10 bases map to TRBD2. Trimming at V came to 3 bases and at J to 6 bases, leaving 6 bases not matched to a gene. Germline loops: CDR1 MNHEY, CDR2 SMNVEV (reference sequence). CDR3 length: 15 amino acids.

The table lists this clonotype with many counts. The chain's CDR3 is CSAENREKNIQYF. CDR3 in DNA: TGCAGTGCTGAGAACAGGGAAAAAAACATTCAGTACTTC. The chain carries TRBV20-1 and TRBJ2-4; D may be TRBD1 (6 bases). The germline V gene encodes CDR1 DFQATT and CDR2 SNEGSKA (reference sequence). Trimming removed 5 bases from V and 4 bases from J, with 12 bases in between. This CDR3 contains 13 residues.

This clonotype was observed at least ten times. The CDR3 nucleotides read TGCGCCAGCAGCCCATCGGGACTCTTAACTTCACCCCTCCACTTT. Its protein product is CASSPSGLLTSPLHF. The chain couples TRBV5-1 to TRBJ1-6, with D maybe TRBD1 (5 bases). Germline V gives CDR1 SGHRS, CDR2 YFSETQ. The ends were cut back, 4 bases at V and 9 bases at J, with 17 bases in the middle. The CDR3 loop spans 15 amino acids.

This clonotype has just a few counts. The chain uses TRBV6-5 and TRBJ1-1, with D perhaps matching TRBD1 (6 bases). The germline CDR1 and CDR2 sequences are MNHEY and SVGAGI. V lost 5 bases and J lost 3, with 22 bases in between. The CDR3 has 17 amino acids. The chain's CDR3 is CASSPSRYRAFHTEAFF. The CDR3 nucleotides are TGTGCCAGCAGTCCTTCCAGATACAGGGCCTTTCACACTGAAGCTTTCTTT.

This clonotype has at least ten counts. The J gene is TRBJ1-1, the V gene TRBV24-1; D not certain. Germline CDR1 KGHDR, CDR2 SFDVKD. The CDR3 runs 13 residues. V gave up 7 bases and J gave up 1 base, with 9 bases separating them. The CDR3 sequence is CATSRTENTEAFF. CDR3 nucleotides: TGTGCCACCAGCCGGACGGAGAACACTGAAGCTTTCTTT.

This clonotype was seen repeatedly, ten times or more. This chain uses TRBV2 with TRBJ2-1; TRBD2 matches at 16 bases. The V gene's germline CDR1 is SNHLY and CDR2 FYNNEI. J was trimmed by 10 bases and V by 6 bases; bases with no gene match: 6. The CDR3 covers 15 residues. CDR3 bases: TGTGCCAGCAGCCAGGGACTAGCGGGAGGGCCAGAGCAGTTCTTC. Translating it yields CASSQGLAGGPEQFF.

This clonotype was seen repeatedly, ten times or more. This chain connects TRBV3-1 to TRBJ2-7; D possibly corresponds to TRBD2 (5 bases). Germline V lookup: CDR1 LGHDT, CDR2 YNNKEL (reference sequence). V lost 5 bases, J lost 2 bases, and 10 bases lay in between. This CDR3 is built from 13 residues. DNA of the CDR3: TGTGCCAGCAGCAGGGAGCGCACCTACGAGCAGTACTTC. Protein product: CASSRERTYEQYF.

V gene TRBV23-1 combines with J gene TRBJ2-7; possibly TRBD2 for D (6 bases). TRBV23-1 is assigned to the ORF class and has an uncertain function. This CDR3 comprises 18 residues. V was cut by 2 bases and J by 0 bases, with 20 bases left in between. The DNA of the CDR3 is TGCGCCAGCAGTCAAACCCCCGGAGGGGAAATGAGCTCCTACGAGCAGTACTTC. Translated, it gives CASSQTPGGEMSSYEQYF.